A selection of T cell receptor beta chains follows, all from one sample in a study of blood T cell repertoires in COVID-19. The protocol was immunoSEQ multiplex PCR, while the TCRdb copy is restricted to in-frame clones and leaves out a portion. Altogether over 250,000 clones are present, approximately 90% being singletons, with the ten largest covering roughly 4%. The sample was peripheral blood. All receptors derive from a man aged 55 to 69 who had recovered from COVID-19. Each CDR3 is given with its conserved first and last residue. A D gene is named only where the DNA matches it firmly. Not every row has a clone size; where given, it reads once, few, many or a size class.

-,TRBV19,TRBJ2-6,few,15,CASSGTFTGANVLTF,TGTGCCAGTTCCGGGACTTTTACTGGGGCCAACGTCCTGACTTTC
-,TRBV4-2,TRBJ2-7,-,14,CASSQARGTYEQYF,TGTGCCAGCAGCCAAGCCCGGGGGACCTACGAGCAGTACTTC
TRBD1,TRBV9,TRBJ1-4,-,15,CASSVVKGGSEKLFF,TGTGCCAGCAGCGTGGTTAAAGGGGGCTCCGAAAAACTGTTTTTT
-,TRBV5-1,TRBJ1-6,-,15,CASSLAGKRNSPLHF,TGCGCCAGCAGCTTGGCGGGGAAGCGGAATTCACCCCTCCACTTT
-,TRBV11-2,TRBJ2-7,-,13,CASSLIGRDEQYF,TGTGCCAGCAGCTTAATAGGGCGGGACGAGCAGTACTTC
-,TRBV5-4,TRBJ1-1,-,14,CASSLPARGTEAFF,TGTGCCAGCAGCTTACCCGCCAGGGGTACTGAAGCTTTCTTT
TRBD1,TRBV5-1,TRBJ1-2,-,20,CASSSSGTGKTLGFNYGYTF,TGCGCCAGCAGCTCGTCCGGGACAGGGAAAACTTTGGGGTTTAACTATGGCTACACCTTC
TRBD1,TRBV11-2,TRBJ1-1,-,15,CASSLERTGHTEAFF,TGTGCCAGCAGCTTAGAAAGGACAGGACACACTGAAGCTTTCTTT
-,TRBV18,TRBJ1-1,-,15,CASSPSTVVNTEAFF,TGTGCCAGCTCACCTTCCACGGTGGTGAACACTGAAGCTTTCTTT
-,TRBV3-1/TRBV3-2,TRBJ1-1,-,14,CASSRPGTTTEAFF,TGTGCCAGCAGCCGACCCGGGACAACCACTGAAGCTTTCTTT
TRBD1,TRBV3-1/TRBV3-2,TRBJ2-5,-,13,CASSTRQGATQYF,TGTGCCAGCAGCACCAGACAGGGGGCGACCCAGTACTTC
-,TRBV19,TRBJ1-5,-,14,CASSIGGGGKPQHF,TGTGCCAGTAGTATAGGTGGGGGCGGCAAGCCCCAGCATTTT
-,TRBV7-7,TRBJ2-3,-,15,CASSLGTGRTDTQYF,TGTGCCAGCAGCTTAGGAACAGGACGCACAGATACGCAGTATTTT
-,TRBV5-6,TRBJ2-7,-,16,CASSGVGTPVFDEQYF,TGTGCCAGCAGCGGCGTCGGGACACCTGTATTCGACGAGCAGTACTTC
TRBD1,TRBV19,TRBJ2-7,-,14,CASSIPGQGYEQYF,TGTGCCAGTAGTATCCCGGGACAGGGCTACGAGCAGTACTTC
TRBD2,TRBV6-1,TRBJ2-1,-,15,CASSEASAGRDEQFF,TGTGCCAGCAGTGAAGCCAGCGCAGGGAGGGATGAGCAGTTCTTC
TRBD2,TRBV2,TRBJ2-4,-,13,CASNFGTSGGLYF,TGTGCCAGCAACTTCGGGACTAGCGGGGGTTTGTACTTC
-,TRBV9,TRBJ2-3,-,13,CASSVSRGDTQYF,TGTGCCAGCAGCGTTTCTAGGGGTGATACGCAGTATTTT
TRBD2,TRBV7-2,TRBJ2-1,-,14,CASSLAGGFNEQFF,TGTGCCAGCAGCTTAGCGGGGGGGTTTAATGAGCAGTTCTTC
TRBD1,TRBV6-2/TRBV6-3,TRBJ1-6,few,14,CASSQGAEGSPLHF,TGTGCCAGCAGTCAGGGGGCCGAAGGGTCACCCCTCCACTTT
TRBD2,TRBV19,TRBJ2-5,-,16,CASSIEKASGQETQYF,TGTGCCAGTAGTATAGAAAAGGCTAGCGGGCAAGAGACCCAGTACTTC
-,TRBV5-1,TRBJ2-5,-,18,CASSLAGIRQGGVETQYF,TGCGCCAGCAGCTTGGCCGGGATTCGACAGGGAGGTGTGGAGACCCAGTACTTC
TRBD1,TRBV10-3,TRBJ2-7,-,15,CAISEQSGGSYEQYF,TGTGCCATCAGTGAGCAGTCAGGGGGTAGTTACGAGCAGTACTTC
TRBD1,TRBV6-5,TRBJ1-5,-,14,CASSWTGGNQPQHF,TGTGCCAGCAGCTGGACAGGGGGAAATCAGCCCCAGCATTTT
-,TRBV18,TRBJ2-7,-,12,CASSTTGYEQYF,TGTGCCAGCTCAACAACAGGGTACGAGCAGTACTTC
TRBD1,TRBV5-1,TRBJ2-5,-,18,CASSEAPGWTGGRETQYF,TGCGCCAGCTCAGAGGCCCCGGGCTGGACAGGGGGGCGGGAGACCCAGTACTTC
TRBD2,TRBV5-1,TRBJ2-2,-,16,CASSHGTTSRTGELFF,TGCGCCAGCAGCCATGGGACTACCAGTCGCACCGGGGAGCTGTTTTTT
-,TRBV21-1,TRBJ1-6,-,19,CASKQRLAGTGRFNSPLHF,TGTGCCAGCAAACAAAGATTAGCCGGGACAGGCCGATTTAATTCACCCCTCCACTTT
-,TRBV30,TRBJ2-7,-,14,CAWSVRGTGGEQYF,TGTGCCTGGAGTGTAAGGGGGACGGGTGGCGAGCAGTACTTC
TRBD2,TRBV29-1,TRBJ2-3,-,15,CSVLILAGVTDTQYF,TGCAGCGTCTTGATCCTAGCGGGGGTCACAGATACGCAGTATTTT
TRBD1,TRBV6-4,TRBJ1-2,-,15,CASSEFDRVGYGYTF,TGTGCCAGCAGTGAATTCGACAGGGTGGGCTATGGCTACACCTTC
-,TRBV6-2/TRBV6-3,TRBJ2-3,-,12,CASSLSTDTQYF,TGTGCCAGCAGTTTAAGCACAGATACGCAGTATTTT
-,TRBV18,TRBJ2-2,-,13,CASSPGVTGELFF,TGTGCCAGCTCACCCGGGGTGACCGGGGAGCTGTTTTTT
-,TRBV27,TRBJ2-7,-,12,CASSLDNYEQYF,TGTGCCAGCAGTCTGGACAACTACGAGCAGTACTTC
TRBD2,TRBV11-2,TRBJ2-5,once,13,CASSTGTIETQYF,TGTGCCAGCAGCACCGGGACTATCGAGACCCAGTACTTC
TRBD1,TRBV12-5,TRBJ2-7,-,14,CASGSGQGNYEQYF,TGTGCTAGTGGTTCGGGACAGGGTAACTACGAGCAGTACTTC
-,TRBV2,TRBJ1-3,-,15,CASSVWGLSGNTIYF,TGTGCCAGCAGTGTGTGGGGACTCTCTGGAAACACCATATATTTT
-,TRBV7-9,TRBJ2-1,-,15,CASSSGTTSYNEQFF,TGTGCCAGCAGCTCCGGGACAACTTCCTACAATGAGCAGTTCTTC
TRBD2,TRBV12-5,TRBJ2-1,-,14,CASGLAGLDNEQFF,TGTGCTAGTGGTTTAGCGGGGTTGGACAATGAGCAGTTCTTC
-,TRBV27,TRBJ1-3,once,12,CASSRLRNTIYF,TGTGCCAGCAGCCGACTTAGAAACACCATATATTTT
-,TRBV9,TRBJ2-1,-,17,CASSVGLSWGRGNEQFF,TGTGCCAGCAGCGTAGGTCTTTCTTGGGGACGGGGGAATGAGCAGTTCTTC
-,TRBV6-1,TRBJ2-2,-,18,CASSEVFGAGANTGELFF,TGTGCCAGCAGTGAAGTTTTCGGGGCAGGGGCGAACACCGGGGAGCTGTTTTTT
TRBD1,TRBV6-4,TRBJ2-2,-,16,CASRPTGTANTGELFF,TGTGCCAGCAGACCAACCGGGACAGCGAACACCGGGGAGCTGTTTTTT
-,TRBV11-2,TRBJ2-2,-,17,CASSVRDTTLLTGELFF,TGTGCCAGCAGCGTCCGGGACACCACCCTCCTCACCGGGGAGCTGTTTTTT
-,TRBV5-1,TRBJ1-6,-,12,CASSLGGLPLHF,TGCGCCAGCAGCTTGGGAGGGTTACCCCTCCACTTT
-,TRBV7-8,TRBJ2-7,-,14,CASRLTGITGEQYF,TGTGCCAGCAGACTGACGGGGATAACCGGAGAGCAGTACTTC
TRBD2,TRBV19,TRBJ2-5,-,14,CASSGLAGGETQYF,TGTGCCAGTAGCGGACTAGCGGGGGGGGAGACCCAGTACTTC
TRBD1,TRBV5-6,TRBJ2-7,-,15,CASSNGQGRRYEQYF,TGTGCCAGCAGCAATGGACAGGGCCGCCGCTACGAGCAGTACTTC
-,TRBV9,TRBJ2-7,-,12,CASSPSSYEQYF,TGTGCCAGCAGCCCTAGCTCCTACGAGCAGTACTTC
TRBD1,TRBV18,TRBJ1-6,few,14,CASSPARGNSPLHF,TGTGCCAGCTCACCAGCCAGGGGGAATTCACCCCTCCACTTT
TRBD1,TRBV27,TRBJ1-6,once,16,CASSLGDRGLGSPLHF,TGTGCCAGCAGTTTAGGGGACAGGGGGCTTGGTTCACCCCTCCACTTT
-,TRBV4-1,TRBJ2-7,-,13,CASSQDQTYEQYF,TGCGCCAGCAGCCAAGACCAAACCTACGAGCAGTACTTC
-,TRBV7-2,TRBJ1-1,once,13,CASSLPVNTEAFF,TGTGCCAGCAGCTTACCAGTGAACACTGAAGCTTTCTTT
-,TRBV5-8,TRBJ2-2,-,14,CASGRTQNTGELFF,TGTGCCAGCGGTCGGACTCAGAACACCGGGGAGCTGTTTTTT
-,TRBV19,TRBJ2-5,-,14,CASSIVGQKETQYF,TGTGCCAGTAGTATAGTTGGCCAGAAAGAGACCCAGTACTTC
-,TRBV25-1,TRBJ2-3,-,14,CASSEYSFTDTQYF,TGTGCCAGCAGTGAATACAGTTTCACAGATACGCAGTATTTT
TRBD1,TRBV25-1,TRBJ1-4,-,15,CASSHPTGEGEKLFF,TGTGCCAGCTCCCATCCGACAGGGGAGGGAGAAAAACTGTTTTTT